Below are 12 T cell receptor beta chains sequenced from a single sample in a study of Ad26.COV2.S vaccination and SARS-CoV-2 variants. Described treatment: some 19 received Ad26.COV2.S at low or high dose, single or two shots; 5 received placebo; per-sample allocation not given. Sampling took place 63 days after the first vaccine or placebo injection. Profiled with immunoSEQ multiplex PCR; TCRdb holds only in-frame clones, not every one. The profile shows some 480,000 clones, around nine tenths of them singletons. The sample here was peripheral blood, taken in a trial of Ad26.COV2.S vaccine versus placebo. The receptors come from a person between 18 and 59 years old who received the Ad26.COV2.S COVID-19 vaccine or a placebo.

The CDR3, as DNA: TGTGCCAGCAGTGAAGCTTTACCGGGATCATTCAATGGCTACACCTTC. Its protein is CASSEALPGSFNGYTF. J is TRBJ1-2 and V is TRBV2; D is unresolved. Trimming pared 0 bases from V and 6 bases from J, leaving 17 bases between. Per the germline V gene, CDR1 is SNHLY and CDR2 is FYNNEI. The CDR3 has 16 amino acids.

The DNA for the CDR3 is TGTGCCTGGAGTGTAGGGGAAGGTTACGAAAAACTGTTTTTT. This sequence encodes CAWSVGEGYEKLFF. The chain recombines TRBV30 with TRBJ1-4, with D perhaps TRBD1 (5 bases). Germline V gene data show CDR1 as GTSNPN and CDR2 as SVGIG (reference sequence). This CDR3 is built from 14 residues. The V gene lost 0 bases and the J gene lost 8 bases, with 13 bases spanning the gap.

The CDR3 sequence: CAWRGPGRMGSPLHF. CDR3 coding DNA: TGTGCCTGGAGGGGGCCAGGGCGGATGGGTTCACCCCTCCACTTT. J is TRBJ1-6 and V is TRBV30; D perhaps matches TRBD1 (5 bases). Trimming left V 3 bases short and J 9 bases short, with 18 bases between. The CDR3 runs to 15 residues. The germline V gene encodes CDR1 GTSNPN and CDR2 SVGIG (reference sequence).

The chain employs TRBV6-5 and TRBJ1-3, with TRBD1 matching 8 bases. Germline lookup yields CDR1 MNHEY and CDR2 SVGAGI. The V gene end was trimmed by 7 bases and the J gene end by 0 bases; junction bases not matched to a gene: 5. CDR3 size: 15 residues. The CDR3 protein is CASTTGGFSGNTIYF. CDR3 nucleotide sequence: TGTGCCAGCACAACAGGGGGGTTCTCTGGAAACACCATATATTTT.

This clone was seen only a few times. The rearrangement joins TRBV7-9 to TRBJ1-5, with a possible D match to TRBD1 (5 bases). CDR1 and CDR2 from the germline V gene are SEHNR and FQNEAQ (reference sequence). This CDR3 has 15 amino acids. V gave up 1 base and J gave up 0 bases, with 7 bases separating them. CDR3 sequence reads: CASSLDGGSNQPQHF. In DNA form, the CDR3 reads TGTGCCAGCAGCTTAGATGGGGGTAGCAATCAGCCCCAGCATTTT.

This clone was seen many times. J is TRBJ2-3 and V is TRBV30, with D tentatively TRBD2 (6 bases). The V gene's germline CDR1 is GTSNPN and CDR2 SVGIG (reference sequence). Between the trimmed V and J ends, which lost 2 bases and 2 bases, there was a span of 17 bases. CDR3 length: 16 residues. CDR3 protein: CAWSTWGGRATDTQYF. The CDR3, as DNA: TGTGCCTGGAGTACGTGGGGAGGAAGGGCCACAGATACGCAGTATTTT.

This clone was seen a few times. The J gene is TRBJ2-5, the V gene TRBV5-1; D is uncertain. Trimming cost V 0 bases and J 7 bases, with 13 bases left between them. The CDR3 consists of 14 residues. CDR1 and CDR2 (germline): SGHRS, YFSETQ. The CDR3 loop is CASSLAGEKTTQYF. In nucleotides, the CDR3 is TGCGCCAGCAGCTTGGCTGGGGAAAAAACGACCCAGTACTTC.

CDR3 region: CASSIGQRPYNEQFF. CDR3 DNA sequence: TGTGCCAGCAGCATCGGACAGCGCCCCTACAATGAGCAGTTCTTC. This chain uses TRBV7-2 with TRBJ2-1, with TRBD1 as a possible D gene (6 bases). V lost 5 bases and J 2 bases, leaving 13 bases between the germline ends. Germline loops: CDR1 SGHTA, CDR2 FQGNSA. CDR3 size: 15 residues.

The chain couples TRBV18 to TRBJ2-1; D is uncertain. Germline loops: CDR1 KGHSH, CDR2 LQKENI. CDR3 length: 11 residues. Between the trimmed V and J ends, which lost 3 bases and 8 bases, there was a span of 5 bases. The chain's CDR3 is CASSPKDEQFF. CDR3 sequence (DNA): TGTGCCAGCTCACCTAAAGATGAGCAGTTCTTC.

This rearrangement joins TRBV5-6 to TRBJ1-1; D is undetermined. V lost 0 bases and J 1 base, leaving 10 bases between the germline ends. There are 15 residues in the CDR3. Looked up from germline, CDR1 is SGHDT and CDR2 is YYEEEE. The CDR3 nucleotides read TGTGCCAGCAGCTTGGAGGGTCACAAGAACACTGAAGCTTTCTTT. Amino acid sequence: CASSLEGHKNTEAFF.

This sequence joins TRBV6-5 and TRBJ2-7; D call uncertain. Germline V gene sequence: CDR1 MNHEY, CDR2 SVGAGI. The CDR3 covers 14 residues. The germline V and J ends were trimmed by 4 bases and 4 bases, with 14 bases remaining between them. The CDR3 DNA reads TGTGCCAGCAGTTCGCCCCCGACCCCTTACGAGCAGTACTTC. Its protein is CASSSPPTPYEQYF.

This chain links TRBV28 with TRBJ2-3; 7 nucleotides agree with TRBD2. This CDR3 spans 14 amino acids. With 8 bases clipped from V and 6 bases from J, the junction kept 11 bases outside the gene matches. Germline loops: CDR1 MDHEN, CDR2 SYDVKM. The CDR3 spells CASFTSATGDTQYF. CDR3 coding DNA: TGTGCCAGCTTTACTAGCGCTACGGGGGATACGCAGTATTTT.